The sample holds a few counts of the clone carrying this T cell receptor (beta chain). Per the original methods: It was from reference gene primer amplification that nucleated cell counts were estimated. Profiling relied on immunoSEQ multiplex PCR, and the TCRdb table lists in-frame clones only, not all of them. The V and J calls and clone size are taken from that table; D and trimming were inferred from the DNA. Of approximately 170,000 clones listed, around 81% are singletons. The data stem from a study of blood T cell repertoires in COVID-19. Study at large: Acute and convalescent COVID-19 specimens originated in the United States, Italy and Spain. The analysed material was cDNA or gDNA that came from T cells, B-cell-depleted T cells, or PBMCs.

Germline CDR1 and CDR2: SGDLS and YYNGEE. The CDR3 runs 17 residues. Trimming removed 3 bases from V and 0 bases from J, with 15 bases in between. Sequenced sample: peripheral blood. This sequence was found in a man in his sixties with active or convalescent COVID-19. The chain employs TRBV9 and TRBJ2-2; perhaps TRBD2 as D (7 bases). CDR3 sequence (DNA): TGTGCCAGCAGCGCCGACTCGGGGGGCGCGAACACCGGGGAGCTGTTTTTT. Protein: CASSADSGGANTGELFF.